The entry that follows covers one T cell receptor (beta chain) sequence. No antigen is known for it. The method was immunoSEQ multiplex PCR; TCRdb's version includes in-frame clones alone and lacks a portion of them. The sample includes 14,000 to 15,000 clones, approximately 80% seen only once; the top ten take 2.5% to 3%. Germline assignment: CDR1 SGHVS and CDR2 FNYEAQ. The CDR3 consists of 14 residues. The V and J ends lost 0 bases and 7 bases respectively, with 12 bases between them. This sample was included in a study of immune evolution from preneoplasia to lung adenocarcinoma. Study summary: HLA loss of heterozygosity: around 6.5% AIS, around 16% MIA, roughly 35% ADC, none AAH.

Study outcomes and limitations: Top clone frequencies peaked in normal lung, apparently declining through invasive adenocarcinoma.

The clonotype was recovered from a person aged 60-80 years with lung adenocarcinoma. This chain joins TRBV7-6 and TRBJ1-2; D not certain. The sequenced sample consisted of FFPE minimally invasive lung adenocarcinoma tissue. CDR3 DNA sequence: TGTGCCAGCAGCTTAGCGCAAGGACGGGGTGGCTACACCTTC. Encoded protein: CASSLAQGRGGYTF.